Sequencing of this TCR beta chain was carried out in a study of cytomegalovirus exposure and HLA in healthy donors. The study's findings and limits: A few CMV-associated chains proved CMV antigen-specific in vitro. Listed as cytomegalovirus-associated were 150 to 200 TCR beta chains.

A remark on this clone: The antigen is unknown.

60 Vbeta and 13 Jbeta primers were used in PCR. Produced via immunoSEQ multiplex PCR; TCRdb's table is partial and in-frame only. Altogether 250,000 or so clones are present, around 90% being singletons, with the ten largest covering 1.5% to 2%. CDR1 KGHSH and CDR2 LQKENI come from the germline V gene. V lost 3 bases, J lost 4 bases, and 15 bases lay in between. The CDR3 consists of 15 residues. Everyone who donated was a healthy bone marrow donor. The source material was PBMCs. The rearrangement joins TRBV18 to TRBJ2-5, with a tentative D call TRBD2 (6 bases). The receptor's source is a girl aged 2-10 years in good health and CMV-seronegative. The CDR3 region has the DNA TGTGCCAGCTCACCGCGGGACCTAAAGATAGAGACCCAGTACTTC. Its translation is CASSPRDLKIETQYF. Full variable domain (missing parts from reference TRBV18 and TRBJ2-5): NAGVMQNPRHLVRRRGQEARLRCSPMKGHSHVYWYRQLPEEGLKFMVYLQKENIIDESGMPKERFSAEFPKEGPSILRIQQVVRGDSAAYFCASSPRDLKIETQYFGPGTRLLVL.